Below are 7 T cell receptor beta chains sequenced from a single sample in a study of T cells after yellow fever vaccination. TCRdb redid the calling of the 5' RACE reads with MiXCR, one entry per CDR3 protein. The sample lists about 63,000 distinct CDR3 sequences; roughly 7.3% were seen once. The material was CD8+ T cells sorted from PBMCs, obtained 15 days after the yellow fever booster vaccination. The receptors shown here come from a man in his thirties or forties who received the YFV17D yellow fever vaccine.

This clonotype was seen repeatedly, ten times or more. This chain links TRBV30 with TRBJ2-2; D is undetermined. V shed 8 bases and J shed 5 bases, with 6 bases lying between them. The CDR3 is made up of 10 amino acids. Germline assignment: CDR1 GTSNPN and CDR2 SVGIG (reference sequence). CDR3 residues: CAGMTGELFF. In DNA, the CDR3 is TGTGCCGGGATGACCGGGGAGCTGTTTTTT.

In the case of this clonotype: A read error may be the cause here, since a much bigger clone is one base away. J is TRBJ2-1 and V is TRBV7-2, with D possibly matching TRBD2 (5 bases). Trimming took 5 bases from V and 10 from J, leaving 24 bases between them. CDR3 length equals 16 residues. CDR1 SGHTA and CDR2 FQGNSA come from the germline V gene. The CDR3 is CASSPRCGWPSQEQFF. CDR3 DNA sequence: TGTGCCAGCAGCCCCCGCTGCGGGTGGCCCTCACAGGAGCAGTTCTTC.

Many counts were recorded for this clonotype. V usage is TRBV7-6 and J usage is TRBJ2-5; TRBD1 agrees at 11 bases. Trimming at V came to 1 base and at J to 4 bases, leaving 5 bases not matched to a gene. Germline V gene sequence: CDR1 SGHVS, CDR2 FNYEAQ. CDR3 size: 16 residues. CDR3 protein: CASSLGGQGVRETQYF. Written as DNA, the CDR3 is TGTGCCAGCAGCTTAGGGGGACAGGGGGTTCGAGAGACCCAGTACTTC.

The chain couples TRBV18 to TRBJ2-1; 7 bases line up with TRBD2. This CDR3 contains 16 residues. V lost 5 bases, J lost 4 bases, and 11 bases stayed unmatched. Germline CDR1 reads KGHSH; CDR2 reads LQKENI. DNA of the CDR3: TGTGCCAGCTCATCAAACGCGGGGGAAAGATACAATGAGCAGTTCTTC. Protein: CASSSNAGERYNEQFF.

The chain links TRBV13 to TRBJ2-3; 11 bases line up with TRBD1. The trim removed 5 bases at V and 7 bases at J, leaving 8 bases unmatched. This CDR3 contains 15 residues. Germline V gene sequence: CDR1 PRHDT, CDR2 FYEKMQ (reference sequence). Here the CDR3 DNA reads TGTGCCAGCAGCCATAGGACAGGGGGCTTGTATACGCAGTATTTT. It encodes CASSHRTGGLYTQYF.

The table lists this clonotype with a few counts. The chain links TRBV9 to TRBJ2-5; weak D call: TRBD2 (9 bases). Trimming took 4 bases from V and 5 from J, leaving 24 bases between them. The CDR3 is 17 residues long. CDR1 and CDR2 from the germline V gene are SGDLS and YYNGEE. CDR3 residues: CASSPGGLAGGEETQYF. The CDR3 region has the DNA TGTGCCAGCAGCCCAGGGGGCCTGGCGGGAGGGGAGGAGACCCAGTACTTC.

Many counts were recorded for this clonotype. J is TRBJ2-1 and V is TRBV14; no clear D gene. Trimming took 3 bases from V and 4 from J, leaving 7 bases between them. The CDR3 extends over 13 amino acids. From germline, CDR1 is SGHDN and CDR2 FVKESK. CDR3 loop: CASSQYLYNEQFF. CDR3 in DNA: TGTGCCAGCAGCCAGTACTTATACAATGAGCAGTTCTTC.